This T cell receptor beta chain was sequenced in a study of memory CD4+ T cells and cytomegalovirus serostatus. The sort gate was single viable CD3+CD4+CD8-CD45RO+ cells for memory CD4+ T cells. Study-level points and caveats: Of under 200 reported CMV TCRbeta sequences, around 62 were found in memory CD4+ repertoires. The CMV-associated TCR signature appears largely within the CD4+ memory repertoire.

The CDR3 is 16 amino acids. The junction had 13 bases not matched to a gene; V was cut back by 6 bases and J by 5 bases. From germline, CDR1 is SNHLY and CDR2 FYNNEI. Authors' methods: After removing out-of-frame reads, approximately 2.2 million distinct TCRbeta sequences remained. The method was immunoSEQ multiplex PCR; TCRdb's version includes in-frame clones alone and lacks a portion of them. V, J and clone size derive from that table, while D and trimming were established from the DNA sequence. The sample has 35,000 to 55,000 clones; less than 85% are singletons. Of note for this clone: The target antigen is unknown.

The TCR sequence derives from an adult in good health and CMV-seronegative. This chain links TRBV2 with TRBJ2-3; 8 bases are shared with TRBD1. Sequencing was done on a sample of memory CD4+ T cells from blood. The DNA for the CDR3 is TGTGCCAGCAGGCGTCGGACAGGGAATCTGGGAGATACGCAGTATTTT. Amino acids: CASRRRTGNLGDTQYF.